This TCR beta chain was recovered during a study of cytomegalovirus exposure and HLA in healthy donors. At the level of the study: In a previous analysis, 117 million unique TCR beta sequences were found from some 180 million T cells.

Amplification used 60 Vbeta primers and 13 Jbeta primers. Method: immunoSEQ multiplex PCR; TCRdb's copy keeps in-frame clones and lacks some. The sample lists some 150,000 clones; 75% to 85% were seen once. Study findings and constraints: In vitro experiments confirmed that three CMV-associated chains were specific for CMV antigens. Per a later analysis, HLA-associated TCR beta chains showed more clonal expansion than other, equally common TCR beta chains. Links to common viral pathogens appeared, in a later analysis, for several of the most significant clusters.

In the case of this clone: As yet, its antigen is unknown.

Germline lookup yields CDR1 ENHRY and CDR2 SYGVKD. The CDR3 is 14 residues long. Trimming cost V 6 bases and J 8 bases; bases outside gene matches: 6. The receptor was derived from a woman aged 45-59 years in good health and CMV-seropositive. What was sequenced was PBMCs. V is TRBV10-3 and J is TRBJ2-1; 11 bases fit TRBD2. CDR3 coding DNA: TGTGCCATCAGGGGTAGCGGGGGGGCTTATGAGCAGTTCTTC. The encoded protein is CAIRGSGGAYEQFF.